The clone carrying this T cell receptor (beta chain) was detected once. Its antigen is not known. Germline is not matched at one junction end, which may reflect a read error. The data were obtained in a study of T cell responses to AZD1222 COVID-19 vaccine. Study-level points and caveats: Of the AZD1222 recipients, only five or six were seropositive at baseline. Possibly, clonal diversity was underestimated; donors were largely white British and included more females.

Germline CDR1 SGHRS, CDR2 YFSETQ. The CDR3 extends over 11 amino acids. Sequenced by immunoSEQ multiplex PCR; TCRdb stores in-frame clones only, minus some. The sample shows 120,000 or so clones, less than 90% of them seen only once. The J gene is TRBJ1-1, the V gene TRBV5-1; TRBD1 might be the D (6 bases). This clonotype was sampled from an adult in good health. The input for sequencing was peripheral blood, taken on day 0 of AZD1222 vaccination. The DNA of the CDR3 is TGCGCCAGCAGCCTGGAGGGACAACCATGCTTT. Translation: CASSLEGQPCF.